This T cell receptor beta chain derives from a study of Graves' ophthalmopathy and Graves' hyperthyroidism. The table lists this clonotype with many counts. The antigen is undetermined. The CDR3 totals 12 residues. CDR1 DFQATT and CDR2 SNEGSKA come from the germline V gene (reference sequence). The germline V and J ends were trimmed by 3 bases and 5 bases, with 11 bases remaining between them. RNA transcripts yielded amplified TCR beta CDR3 regions. A first-round RT-PCR used HTBI primers, followed by a second-round multiplex PCR. TCRdb reprocessed the multiplex PCR reads via MiXCR and lists one record per CDR3 protein. The sample includes around 1,200,000 distinct CDR3 sequences, 35% to 40% of them seen just once. Study outcomes and limitations: Most clonotypes expanded in thyroid above 0.001 frequency were present in blood too. Separation of ophthalmopathy from stable hyperthyroidism was achieved by a 13-signature model, at roughly 88% sensitivity and approximately 84% specificity.

Patients in the hyperthyroidism group, adults aged 18 to 65, were newly diagnosed, under 2 months' duration. The chain combines TRBV20-1 with TRBJ2-7, with a weak D call TRBD2 (6 bases). The origin of this receptor is an adult man with Graves' hyperthyroidism. Sequenced sample: peripheral blood or thyroid tissue (not recorded which). CDR3 DNA: TGCAGTGCTAGTGCGGGGTTTAACGAGCAGTACTTC. It translates to CSASAGFNEQYF.